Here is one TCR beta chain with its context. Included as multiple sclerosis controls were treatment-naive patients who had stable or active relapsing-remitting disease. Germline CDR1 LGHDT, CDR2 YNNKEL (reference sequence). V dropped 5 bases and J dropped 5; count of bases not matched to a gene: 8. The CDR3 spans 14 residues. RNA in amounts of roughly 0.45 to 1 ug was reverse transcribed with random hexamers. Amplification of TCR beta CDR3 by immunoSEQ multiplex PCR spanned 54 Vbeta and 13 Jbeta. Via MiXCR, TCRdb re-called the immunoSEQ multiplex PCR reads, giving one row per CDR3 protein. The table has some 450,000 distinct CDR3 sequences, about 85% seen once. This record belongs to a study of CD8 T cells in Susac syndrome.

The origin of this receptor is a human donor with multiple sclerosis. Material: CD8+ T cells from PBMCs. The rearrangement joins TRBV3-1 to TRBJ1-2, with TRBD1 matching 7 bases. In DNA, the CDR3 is TGTGCCAGCAGCGCCCCCGGGACAGCTTATGGCTACACCTTC. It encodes CASSAPGTAYGYTF.